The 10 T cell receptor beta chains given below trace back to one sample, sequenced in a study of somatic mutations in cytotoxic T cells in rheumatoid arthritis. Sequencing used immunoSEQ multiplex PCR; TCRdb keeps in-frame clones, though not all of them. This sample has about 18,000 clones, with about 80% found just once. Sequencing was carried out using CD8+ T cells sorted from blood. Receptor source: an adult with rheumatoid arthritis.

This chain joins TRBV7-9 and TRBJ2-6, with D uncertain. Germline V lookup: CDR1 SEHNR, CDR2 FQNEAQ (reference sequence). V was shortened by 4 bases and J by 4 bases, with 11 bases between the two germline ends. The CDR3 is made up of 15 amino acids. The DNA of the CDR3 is TGTGCCAGCAGCTCCCCGGAAACCGGGGCCAACGTCCTGACTTTC. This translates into CASSSPETGANVLTF.

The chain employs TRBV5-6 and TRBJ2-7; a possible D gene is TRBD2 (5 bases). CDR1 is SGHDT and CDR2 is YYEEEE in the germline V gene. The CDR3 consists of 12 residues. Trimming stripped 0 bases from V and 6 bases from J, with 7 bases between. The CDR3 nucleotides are TGTGCCAGCAGCTTGGGAGGGATCGAGCAGTACTTC. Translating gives CASSLGGIEQYF.

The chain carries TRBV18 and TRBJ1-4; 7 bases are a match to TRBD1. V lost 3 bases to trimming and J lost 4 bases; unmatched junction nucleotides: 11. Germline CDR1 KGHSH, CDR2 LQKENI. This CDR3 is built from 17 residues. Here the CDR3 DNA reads TGTGCCAGCTCACCCGGGAACATCGACAGGGATAATGAAAAACTGTTTTTT. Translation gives CASSPGNIDRDNEKLFF.

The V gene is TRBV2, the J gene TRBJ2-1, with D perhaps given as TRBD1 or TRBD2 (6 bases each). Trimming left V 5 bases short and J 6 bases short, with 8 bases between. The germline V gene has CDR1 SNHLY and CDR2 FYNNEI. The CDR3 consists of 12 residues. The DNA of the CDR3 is TGTGCCAGCAGTCGGGGGCGCAATGAGCAGTTCTTC. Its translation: CASSRGRNEQFF.

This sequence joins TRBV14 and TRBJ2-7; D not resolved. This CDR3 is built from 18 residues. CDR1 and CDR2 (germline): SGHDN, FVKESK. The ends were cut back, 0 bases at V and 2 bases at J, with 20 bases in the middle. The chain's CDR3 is CASSQDPVGLGSTYEQYF. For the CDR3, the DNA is TGTGCCAGCAGCCAAGACCCAGTTGGTTTGGGCAGCACCTACGAGCAGTACTTC.

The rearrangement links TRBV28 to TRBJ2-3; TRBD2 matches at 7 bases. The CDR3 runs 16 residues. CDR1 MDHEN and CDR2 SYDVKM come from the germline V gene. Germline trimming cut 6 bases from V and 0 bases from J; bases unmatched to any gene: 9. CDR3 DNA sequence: TGTGCCAGCAGACCCTTTCTAGCGGAGAGCACAGATACGCAGTATTTT. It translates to CASRPFLAESTDTQYF.

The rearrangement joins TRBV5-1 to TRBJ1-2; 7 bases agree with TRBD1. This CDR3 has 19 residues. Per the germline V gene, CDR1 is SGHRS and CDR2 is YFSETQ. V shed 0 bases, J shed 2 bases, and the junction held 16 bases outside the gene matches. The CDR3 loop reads CASSLEVSRGTTLNYGYTF. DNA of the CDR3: TGCGCCAGCAGCTTGGAAGTGAGCAGGGGGACTACTTTGAACTATGGCTACACCTTC.

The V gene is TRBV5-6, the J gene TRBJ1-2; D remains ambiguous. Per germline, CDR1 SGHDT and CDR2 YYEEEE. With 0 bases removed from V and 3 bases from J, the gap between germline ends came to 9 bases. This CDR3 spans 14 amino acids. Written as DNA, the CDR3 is TGTGCCAGCAGCTTGGGTTTGGGGTACTATGGCTACACCTTC. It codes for CASSLGLGYYGYTF.

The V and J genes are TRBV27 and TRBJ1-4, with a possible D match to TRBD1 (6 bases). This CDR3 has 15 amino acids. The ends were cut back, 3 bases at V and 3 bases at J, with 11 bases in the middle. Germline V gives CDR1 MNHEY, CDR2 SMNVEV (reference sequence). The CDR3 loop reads CASSLSGASNEKLFF. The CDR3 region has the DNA TGTGCCAGCAGTTTGTCAGGGGCGTCTAATGAAAAACTGTTTTTT.

This CDR3 is CASSLSSGTQETQYF. CDR3 DNA: TGCGCCAGCAGCCTGTCTAGCGGGACCCAAGAGACCCAGTACTTC. The chain uses TRBV4-1 and TRBJ2-5; 9 nucleotides agree with TRBD2. V shed 4 bases and J 1 base; nucleotides not matched to a gene: 4. Germline CDR1 MGHRA, CDR2 YSYEKL. This CDR3 has 15 amino acids.